This is a list of T cell receptor beta chains from one sample in a study of vaccination and CD4 T cells after COVID-19. MiXCR, run by TCRdb on the PCR reads, gives a single entry per CDR3 protein. The sample holds several thousand distinct CDR3 sequences, about three fifths seen once. Antigens for these TCRs are unknown. The sequencing input was CD4+ T cells from blood, cultured in vitro. These receptors came from a human donor in good health. Each CDR3 is given with its conserved first and last residue. The order of the fields is D gene, J gene, clone size, V gene, CDR3 protein, CDR3 DNA. The D gene is left open where the match is weak. For some rows the clone size is stated as once, few or many, or as a class when expanded; others skip it.

>.|TRBJ1-1|.|TRBV5-4
CASSLDSLNAEAFF
TGTGCCAGCAGCTTAGACAGCCTGAACGCTGAAGCTTTCTTT
>.|TRBJ1-1|few|TRBV19
CASRPGQLNTEAFF
TGTGCCAGTAGACCTGGACAGCTAAACACTGAAGCTTTCTTT
>TRBD2|TRBJ2-3|.|TRBV29-1
CSVEVGTSGTDTQYF
TGCAGCGTTGAAGTCGGAACTAGCGGCACAGATACGCAGTATTTT
>TRBD1|TRBJ1-4|.|TRBV19
CASSIGQANEKLFF
TGTGCCAGTAGTATTGGACAGGCTAATGAAAAACTGTTTTTT
>.|TRBJ2-7|.|TRBV7-8
CASSPFRGARYEQYF
TGTGCCAGCAGCCCGTTTCGCGGGGCGCGGTACGAGCAGTACTTC
>.|TRBJ1-1|.|TRBV7-9
CASSLEFQGPTAAFF
TGTGCCAGCAGCTTAGAGTTCCAGGGGCCTACCGCGGCTTTCTTT
>.|TRBJ1-2|few|TRBV7-6
CASSADGHGYTF
TGTGCCAGCAGCGCAGATGGGCATGGCTACACCTTC
>.|TRBJ1-5|.|TRBV7-2
CASTLPPQPQHF
TGTGCCAGCACCCTCCCTCCACAGCCCCAGCATTTT
>.|TRBJ1-1|.|TRBV20-1
CSANRIEAFF
TGCAGTGCTAACAGGATTGAAGCTTTCTTT
>TRBD2|TRBJ2-7|.|TRBV20-1
CSANGLAGIHYEQYF
TGCAGTGCTAACGGACTAGCGGGGATCCACTACGAGCAGTACTTC
>.|TRBJ2-7|.|TRBV6-1
CASTDPDRAYEQYF
TGTGCCAGCACCGATCCGGACCGCGCCTACGAGCAGTACTTC
>.|TRBJ2-3|.|TRBV10-3
CAISVGDTQYF
TGTGCCATCAGTGTTGGCGATACGCAGTATTTT
>.|TRBJ2-2|once|TRBV6-2/TRBV6-3
CASSHRIGLTGELFF
TGTGCCAGCAGCCACAGGATAGGGCTAACCGGGGAGCTGTTTTTT
>.|TRBJ2-3|once|TRBV11-3
CASSLGEGADTQYF
TGTGCCAGCAGCTTGGGGGAGGGGGCGGATACGCAGTATTTT
>.|TRBJ2-5|.|TRBV7-2
CASSIKQTQYF
TGTGCCAGCAGCATCAAACAGACCCAGTACTTC
>TRBD2|TRBJ2-7|.|TRBV20-1
CSASAGGYEQYF
TGCAGTGCTAGTGCGGGGGGGTACGAGCAGTACTTC
>TRBD2|TRBJ2-7|.|TRBV4-1
CASSPETSGSEYYEQYF
TGCGCCAGCAGCCCGGAGACTAGCGGGAGTGAATACTACGAGCAGTACTTC
>.|TRBJ1-3|once|TRBV19
CATVLQTGLGSGNTIYF
TGTGCCACCGTACTCCAAACAGGCCTCGGCTCTGGAAACACCATATATTTT
>.|TRBJ1-1|few|TRBV6-1
CASSERGSEAFF
TGTGCCAGCAGTGAACGTGGCTCTGAAGCTTTCTTT
>TRBD1|TRBJ1-2|few|TRBV7-8
CASSFQGDNYGYTF
TGTGCCAGCAGCTTCCAGGGGGATAACTATGGCTACACCTTC
>.|TRBJ2-1|few|TRBV20-1
CSASRRGSVGLNNEQFF
TGCAGTGCTAGTAGGAGAGGGTCGGTGGGGCTGAACAATGAGCAGTTCTTC
>.|TRBJ2-2|.|TRBV6-1
CASSPALGGSGELFF
TGTGCCAGCAGCCCCGCCCTTGGGGGCAGCGGGGAGCTGTTTTTT
>TRBD1|TRBJ2-5|.|TRBV2
CASSAGQGVVETQYF
TGTGCCAGCAGCGCTGGACAGGGAGTTGTAGAGACCCAGTACTTC
>.|TRBJ1-1|.|TRBV19
CASSSDLNTEAFF
TGTGCCAGTAGTTCGGACCTGAACACTGAAGCTTTCTTT
>.|TRBJ2-1|few|TRBV6-5
CASSTRVGGTYNEQFF
TGTGCCAGCAGTACCCGAGTAGGTGGAACTTACAATGAGCAGTTCTTC
>.|TRBJ2-7|.|TRBV20-1
CSALKRGYSYEQYF
TGCAGTGCCCTGAAACGGGGGTACTCCTACGAGCAGTACTTC
>.|TRBJ2-2|.|TRBV7-9
CASSLERLGGSTGELFF
TGTGCCAGCAGCTTAGAGAGACTGGGAGGTTCCACCGGGGAGCTGTTTTTT
>.|TRBJ1-5|once|TRBV29-1
CSVADGINQPQHF
TGCAGCGTTGCGGACGGGATTAATCAGCCCCAGCATTTT
>TRBD2|TRBJ2-7|.|TRBV5-1
CASSPRLAGGVGSSYEQYF
TGCGCCAGCAGCCCACGACTAGCGGGAGGGGTGGGGAGCTCCTACGAGCAGTACTTC
>.|TRBJ1-2|.|TRBV4-3
CASSQDRGWDYGYTF
TGCGCCAGCAGCCAAGATAGGGGTTGGGACTATGGCTACACCTTC
>.|TRBJ1-5|.|TRBV30
CAWRDTVGQPQHF
TGTGCCTGGAGGGATACAGTGGGTCAGCCCCAGCATTTT
>TRBD1|TRBJ2-3|.|TRBV7-2
CASSSDRGTTDTQYF
TGTGCCAGCAGCAGCGACAGGGGGACGACAGATACGCAGTATTTT
>TRBD2|TRBJ2-7|.|TRBV6-5
CASGFLASGKGYEQYF
TGTGCCAGCGGTTTCCTTGCTAGCGGGAAGGGGTACGAGCAGTACTTC
>TRBD2|TRBJ2-1|.|TRBV20-1
CSAQGLAGAYNEQFF
TGCAGTGCCCAGGGGCTAGCGGGAGCCTACAATGAGCAGTTCTTC
>TRBD1|TRBJ2-3|.|TRBV19
CASSRKKGATPDTQYF
TGTGCCAGTAGTAGAAAAAAGGGGGCCACGCCCGATACGCAGTATTTT
>TRBD2|TRBJ2-5|.|TRBV6-5
CASSYGLAGQETQYF
TGTGCCAGCAGTTACGGACTAGCGGGCCAAGAGACCCAGTACTTC
>TRBD1|TRBJ1-1|.|TRBV7-9
CASSWTGDTEAFF
TGTGCCAGCAGCTGGACAGGGGACACTGAAGCTTTCTTT
>TRBD1|TRBJ1-6|.|TRBV19
CASSGGTGGNSPLHF
TGTGCCAGTAGTGGCGGGACAGGGGGCAATTCACCCCTCCACTTT
>TRBD1|TRBJ1-5|.|TRBV7-2
CASSPHRGSNQPQHF
TGTGCCAGCAGCCCCCACAGGGGAAGCAATCAGCCCCAGCATTTT
>.|TRBJ1-2|large|TRBV6-1
CASSLTGPGYTF
TGTGCCAGCAGCCTTACAGGGCCTGGCTACACCTTC
>TRBD2|TRBJ2-7|.|TRBV29-1
CSVVVRLAGGEQYF
TGCAGCGTTGTTGTTCGACTAGCGGGAGGCGAGCAGTACTTC
>.|TRBJ1-5|.|TRBV6-1
CASNVGGSNQPQHF
TGTGCCAGCAATGTAGGGGGTAGCAATCAGCCCCAGCATTTT
>TRBD2|TRBJ2-7|.|TRBV15
CATSRDGTRGFYEQYF
TGTGCCACCAGCAGAGATGGGACTAGGGGCTTCTACGAGCAGTACTTC
>.|TRBJ2-4|.|TRBV6-5
CASSYGVGGPAKNIQYF
TGTGCCAGCAGTTATGGGGTGGGGGGGCCAGCCAAAAACATTCAGTACTTC
>.|TRBJ2-5|.|TRBV20-1
CSATAGGGQETQYF
TGCAGTGCCACCGCCGGGGGCGGACAAGAGACCCAGTACTTC
>.|TRBJ1-2|.|TRBV28
CASRLQGTLNYGYTF
TGTGCCAGCAGACTACAGGGTACTCTTAACTATGGCTACACCTTC
>TRBD1|TRBJ1-1|hyperexpanded|TRBV19
CASGQGAGTEAFF
TGTGCCAGCGGACAGGGGGCAGGCACTGAAGCTTTCTTT
>.|TRBJ1-2|.|TRBV12-5
CASGYALVANYGYTF
TGTGCTAGTGGTTACGCCCTCGTAGCTAACTATGGCTACACCTTC
>.|TRBJ2-7|.|TRBV6-1
CASSEAQDGYEQYF
TGTGCCAGCAGTGAAGCACAGGATGGCTACGAGCAGTACTTC
>.|TRBJ1-6|.|TRBV2
CASKGYVNSPLHF
TGTGCCAGCAAAGGATATGTGAATTCACCCCTCCACTTT
>TRBD1|TRBJ1-2|.|TRBV6-5
CASSYDPSPIDRGSNGYTF
TGTGCCAGCAGTTACGACCCCTCCCCGATTGACAGGGGGTCGAATGGCTACACCTTC
>TRBD1|TRBJ1-2|few|TRBV5-4
CASTTGTGFFAGYTF
TGTGCCAGCACCACCGGGACAGGGTTCTTCGCTGGCTACACCTTC